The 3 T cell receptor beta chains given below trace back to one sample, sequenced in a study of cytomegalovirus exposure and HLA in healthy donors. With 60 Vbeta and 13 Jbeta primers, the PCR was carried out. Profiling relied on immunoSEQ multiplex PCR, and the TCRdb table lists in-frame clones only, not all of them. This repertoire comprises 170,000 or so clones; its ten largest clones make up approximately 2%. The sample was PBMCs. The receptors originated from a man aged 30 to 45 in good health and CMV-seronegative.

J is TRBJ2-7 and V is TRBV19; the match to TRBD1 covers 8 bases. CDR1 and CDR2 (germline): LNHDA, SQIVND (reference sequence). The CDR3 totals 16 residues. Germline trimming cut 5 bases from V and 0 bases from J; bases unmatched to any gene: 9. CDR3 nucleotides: TGTGCCAGTAGTTTTACGAGGACAGGGATCTCCTACGAGCAGTACTTC. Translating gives CASSFTRTGISYEQYF.

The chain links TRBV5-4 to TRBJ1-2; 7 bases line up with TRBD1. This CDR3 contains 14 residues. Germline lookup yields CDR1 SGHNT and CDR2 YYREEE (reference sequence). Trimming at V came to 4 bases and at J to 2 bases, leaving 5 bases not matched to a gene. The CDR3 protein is CASSPWDRNYGYTF. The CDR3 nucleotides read TGTGCCAGCAGCCCGTGGGACAGAAACTATGGCTACACCTTC.

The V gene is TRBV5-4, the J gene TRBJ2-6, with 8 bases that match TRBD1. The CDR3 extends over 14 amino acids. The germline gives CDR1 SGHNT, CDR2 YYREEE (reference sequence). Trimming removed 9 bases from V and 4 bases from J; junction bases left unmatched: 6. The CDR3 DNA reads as TGTGCCACCGGACAGGGCACCGGGGCCAACGTCCTGACTTTC. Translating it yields CATGQGTGANVLTF. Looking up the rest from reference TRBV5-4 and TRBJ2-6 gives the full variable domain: ETGVTQSPTHLIKTRGQQVTLRCSSQSGHNTVSWYQQALGQGPQFIFQYYREEENGRGNFPPRFSGLQFPNYSSELNVNALELDDSALYLCATGQGTGANVLTFGAGSRLTVL.